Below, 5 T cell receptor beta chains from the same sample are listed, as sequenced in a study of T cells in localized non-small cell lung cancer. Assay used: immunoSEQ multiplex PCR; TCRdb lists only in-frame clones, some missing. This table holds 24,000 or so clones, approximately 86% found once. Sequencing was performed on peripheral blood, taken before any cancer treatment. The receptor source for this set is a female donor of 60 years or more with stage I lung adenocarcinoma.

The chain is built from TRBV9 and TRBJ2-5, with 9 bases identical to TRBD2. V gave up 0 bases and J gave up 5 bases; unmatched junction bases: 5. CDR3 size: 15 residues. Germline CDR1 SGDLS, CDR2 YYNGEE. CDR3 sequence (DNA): TGTGCCAGCAGCGTAGATAGCGGGAGTGGGGAGACCCAGTACTTC. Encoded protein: CASSVDSGSGETQYF.

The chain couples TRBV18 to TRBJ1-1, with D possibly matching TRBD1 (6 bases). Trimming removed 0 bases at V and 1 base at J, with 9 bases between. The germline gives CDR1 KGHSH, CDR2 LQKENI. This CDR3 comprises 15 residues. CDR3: CASSPPPGANTEAFF. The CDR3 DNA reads TGTGCCAGCTCACCACCTCCGGGGGCGAACACTGAAGCTTTCTTT. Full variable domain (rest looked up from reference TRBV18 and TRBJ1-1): NAGVMQNPRHLVRRRGQEARLRCSPMKGHSHVYWYRQLPEEGLKFMVYLQKENIIDESGMPKERFSAEFPKEGPSILRIQQVVRGDSAAYFCASSPPPGANTEAFFGQGTRLTVV.

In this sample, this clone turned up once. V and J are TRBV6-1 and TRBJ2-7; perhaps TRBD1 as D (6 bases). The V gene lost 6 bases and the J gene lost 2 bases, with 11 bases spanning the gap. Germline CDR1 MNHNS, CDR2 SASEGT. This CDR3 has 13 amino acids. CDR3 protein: CASSPDRAYEQYF. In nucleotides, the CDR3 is TGTGCCAGCAGCCCGGACAGAGCCTACGAGCAGTACTTC.

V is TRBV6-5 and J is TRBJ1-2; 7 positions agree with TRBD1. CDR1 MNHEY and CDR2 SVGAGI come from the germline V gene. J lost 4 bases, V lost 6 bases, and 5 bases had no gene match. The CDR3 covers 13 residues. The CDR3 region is CASRPGTVYGYTF. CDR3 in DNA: TGTGCCAGCAGGCCCGGGACAGTCTATGGCTACACCTTC.

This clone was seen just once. The CDR3 DNA reads TGCGCCAGCAGTGTAGGGGGCAACAAAAACATTCAGTACTTC. Protein: CASSVGGNKNIQYF. The rearrangement joins TRBV10-1 to TRBJ2-4, with 7 bases that match TRBD1. V lost 4 bases and J lost 3; bases outside the gene matches: 3. The CDR3 spans 14 residues. Germline CDR1 is WNHNN and CDR2 is SYGVQD (reference sequence).